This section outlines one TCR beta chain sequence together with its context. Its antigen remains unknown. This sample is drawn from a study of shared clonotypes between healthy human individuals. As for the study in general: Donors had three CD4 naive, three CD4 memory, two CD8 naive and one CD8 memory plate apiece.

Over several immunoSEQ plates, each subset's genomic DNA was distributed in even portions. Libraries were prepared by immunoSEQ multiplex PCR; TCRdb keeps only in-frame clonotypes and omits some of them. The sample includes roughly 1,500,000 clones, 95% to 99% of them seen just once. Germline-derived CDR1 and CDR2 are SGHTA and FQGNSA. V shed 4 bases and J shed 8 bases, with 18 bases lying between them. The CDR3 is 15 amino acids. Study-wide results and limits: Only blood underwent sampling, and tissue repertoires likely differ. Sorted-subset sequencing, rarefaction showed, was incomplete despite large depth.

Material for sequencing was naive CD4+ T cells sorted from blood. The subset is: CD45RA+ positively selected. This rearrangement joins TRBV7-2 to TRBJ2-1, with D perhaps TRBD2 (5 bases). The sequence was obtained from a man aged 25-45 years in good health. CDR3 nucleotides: TGTGCCAGCAGCTCCTATCGGGGTGGAGGCTATGAGCAGTTCTTC. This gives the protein CASSSYRGGGYEQFF.